The 27 T cell receptor beta chains reported below all come from one sample, sequenced in a study of spatial heterogeneity in lung cancer. Study outcomes and limitations: Higher tumor mutation counts went along with higher counts of expanded intratumoral alpha and beta TCRs.

Each CDR3 protein is one row after TCRdb ran MiXCR on the 5' RACE reads. The table includes around 20,000 distinct CDR3 sequences, 2.5% to 3% detected once. These TCRs are of unknown antigen specificity. Documented time point: sample taken at primary tumor resection. Sequenced material: lung tumor tissue, taken at surgery. Receptors were obtained from a male donor with early-stage non-small cell lung cancer.

This clonotype was detected ten times or more. CDR3 protein: CASSPPTSSSYNEQFF. In nucleotides, the CDR3 is TGCGCCAGCAGCCCACCTACCTCTAGCTCCTACAATGAGCAGTTCTTC. The V and J genes are TRBV4-1 and TRBJ2-1, with D uncertain. The CDR3 runs 16 residues. The V end lost 4 bases, the J end lost 0 bases, and 13 bases lay between the germline ends. Looked up from germline, CDR1 is MGHRA and CDR2 is YSYEKL.

The table lists this clonotype with many counts. This sequence joins TRBV5-4 and TRBJ1-1; weak D call: TRBD1 (5 bases). The V gene's germline CDR1 is SGHNT and CDR2 YYREEE (reference sequence). CDR3 length equals 15 residues. V was cut by 4 bases and J by 0 bases, with 13 bases left in between. The CDR3 DNA reads TGTGCCAGCAGCACGGGACGGAGCATGAACACTGAAGCTTTCTTT. It translates to CASSTGRSMNTEAFF.

This clonotype was counted ten times or more. This CDR3 reads CASSPSLDRRATQYF. CDR3 in DNA: TGCGCCAGCAGCCCTTCTCTTGACAGACGGGCTACGCAGTATTTT. V usage is TRBV5-1 and J usage is TRBJ2-3; possible D gene TRBD1, 5 bases. The V end lost 4 bases, the J end lost 8 bases, and 20 bases lay between the germline ends. The CDR3 consists of 15 residues. CDR1 is SGHRS and CDR2 is YFSETQ in the germline V gene.

This clonotype was counted many times. The chain recombines TRBV10-3 with TRBJ2-7, with no clear D. CDR3 length: 16 residues. Looked up from germline, CDR1 is ENHRY and CDR2 is SYGVKD. V lost 3 bases and J 6 bases, leaving 21 bases between the germline ends. The CDR3 DNA follows: TGTGCCATCAGTGAAGGGCTAGGCCTTAATAATGCCGAGCAGTACTTC. Its protein product is CAISEGLGLNNAEQYF.

There are many counts of this clonotype. V and J are TRBV6-2 or TRBV6-3 and TRBJ2-2; D may be TRBD2 (5 bases). There are 11 residues in the CDR3. Germline-derived CDR1 and CDR2 are MNHEY and SVGEGT. Trimming removed 8 bases from V and 4 bases from J, with 5 bases in between. The CDR3 coding sequence is TGTGCCAGCGAGGGCACCGGGGAGCTGTTTTTT. This encodes CASEGTGELFF.

This clonotype came up many times. The gene calls are TRBV5-1 and TRBJ1-2, with unresolved D. The germline CDR1 and CDR2 sequences are SGHRS and YFSETQ. CDR3 length: 14 amino acids. The V gene lost 1 base and the J gene lost 3 bases, with 10 bases spanning the gap. The CDR3 nucleotides are TGCGCCAGCAGCTTGATCGGAGAGGACTATGGCTACACCTTC. This codes for CASSLIGEDYGYTF.

By its share, this clonotype is large. The chain couples TRBV21-1 to TRBJ2-1; the listed D gene, TRBD2, was not tested against the DNA. TRBV21-1 is reported as a pseudogene. The CDR3 is made up of 18 amino acids. The DNA for the CDR3 is TGTGCCAGCAGCAAAGATCGGGCGCGGGGGGCCTCCTACAATGAGCAGTTCTTC. Protein sequence: CASSKDRARGASYNEQFF.

This clonotype was detected ten times or more. V usage is TRBV18 and J usage is TRBJ2-4; 7 nucleotides line up with TRBD1. Germline V gene lookup returns CDR1 KGHSH and CDR2 LQKENI. The V gene end was trimmed by 3 bases and the J gene end by 10 bases; junction bases not matched to a gene: 3. This CDR3 region has 12 residues. The CDR3 nucleotides are TGTGCCAGCTCACCGATGGGACAGATTCAGTACTTC. This sequence encodes CASSPMGQIQYF. Full variable domain (outside the CDR3, taken from reference TRBV18 and TRBJ2-4): NAGVMQNPRHLVRRRGQEARLRCSPMKGHSHVYWYRQLPEEGLKFMVYLQKENIIDESGMPKERFSAEFPKEGPSILRIQQVVRGDSAAYFCASSPMGQIQYFGAGTRLSVL.

This clonotype was counted at least ten times. The chain has TRBV13 and TRBJ1-4; D remains unclear. There are 13 residues in the CDR3. The V end was cut by 5 bases, the J end by 5 bases, with 9 bases between. From germline, CDR1 is PRHDT and CDR2 FYEKMQ (reference sequence). The CDR3: CASSTQRNEKLFF. In nucleotides, the CDR3 is TGTGCCAGCAGCACCCAGAGGAATGAAAAACTGTTTTTT.

The table lists this clonotype with many counts. The chain employs TRBV7-8 and TRBJ2-1; 9 bases match TRBD1. J gave up 2 bases and V 0 bases, and 2 bases lay outside the gene matches. The CDR3 extends over 16 amino acids. Germline CDR1 reads SGHVS; CDR2 reads FQNEAQ. CDR3 region: CASSLARDRAYNEQFF. As DNA, the CDR3 is TGTGCCAGCAGCTTAGCCCGGGACAGGGCCTACAATGAGCAGTTCTTC.

This clonotype has ten or more counts. The chain is built from TRBV29-1 and TRBJ1-1, with 7 bases lining up with TRBD1. The CDR3 consists of 13 residues. After removal of 5 bases from V and 0 bases from J, the junction contained 3 bases not matched to a gene. Germline V gene lookup returns CDR1 SQVTM and CDR2 ANQGSEA. CDR3 nucleotide sequence: TGCAGCGTTACCGGGACAGTGAACACTGAAGCTTTCTTT. It is translated as CSVTGTVNTEAFF.

This clonotype was seen ten or more times. V and J are TRBV20-1 and TRBJ2-3; 8 bases map to TRBD2. Germline V gene sequence: CDR1 DFQATT, CDR2 SNEGSKA (reference sequence). This CDR3 has 12 residues. V lost 7 bases to trimming and J lost 5 bases; unmatched junction nucleotides: 5. CDR3 nucleotide sequence: TGCAGTGGAAAAGCGGGAGTAGATACGCAGTATTTT. Translated, it gives CSGKAGVDTQYF.

Many counts were recorded for this clonotype. The chain uses TRBV19 and TRBJ2-3, with 13 bases that match TRBD2. The CDR3 length is 18 residues. The V segment lost 5 bases and the J segment 4 bases; nucleotides outside the gene matches: 12. Germline CDR1 LNHDA, CDR2 SQIVND (reference sequence). The CDR3 nucleotides read TGTGCCAGTAGTCTCCGGACTAGCGGGAGAGGTTTCGCAGATACGCAGTATTTT. This gives the protein CASSLRTSGRGFADTQYF.

This clonotype occurred many times. The V and J genes are TRBV4-2 and TRBJ2-4; 10 positions agree with TRBD2. With 0 bases clipped from V and 7 bases from J, the junction kept 9 bases outside the gene matches. Per the germline V gene, CDR1 is LGHNA and CDR2 is YNFKEQ. The CDR3 sequence is 17 residues long. CDR3 loop: CASSQELPTSGNNIQYF. The DNA of the CDR3 is TGTGCCAGCAGCCAAGAGCTACCAACTAGCGGGAATAACATTCAGTACTTC.

The table lists this clonotype with many counts. The V and J genes are TRBV14 and TRBJ2-7, with D perhaps TRBD1 (6 bases). Germline V gene data show CDR1 as SGHDN and CDR2 as FVKESK. V was pared by 3 bases and J by 2 bases, with 14 bases between. The CDR3 sequence is 15 residues long. The CDR3 spells CASSHGQGLAYEQYF. Written as DNA, the CDR3 is TGTGCCAGCAGCCATGGCCAGGGGCTGGCCTACGAGCAGTACTTC.

This clonotype was counted ten times or more. J is TRBJ2-1 and V is TRBV11-2; TRBD2 might be the D (5 bases). Looked up from germline, CDR1 is SGHAT and CDR2 is FQNNGV. This CDR3 is built from 15 residues. The ends were cut back, 1 base at V and 4 bases at J, with 11 bases in the middle. The CDR3 DNA reads as TGTGCCAGCAGCTTAGTGGGAGAAGGATACAATGAGCAGTTCTTC. It encodes CASSLVGEGYNEQFF.

This clonotype was seen ten or more times. The chain carries TRBV3-2 and TRBJ1-5; the DNA was not compared with TRBD1, the D call given in the table. TRBV3-2 has pseudogene status. There are 14 residues in the CDR3. The CDR3 reads CASRSDRGNQPQHF. The CDR3 DNA sequence: TGTGCCAGCCGTTCGGACAGGGGGAATCAGCCCCAGCATTTT.

This clonotype was recorded at least ten times. J is TRBJ2-3 and V is TRBV12-3 or TRBV12-4, with TRBD2 matching over 8 bases. The CDR3 has 15 residues. The junction had 8 bases not matched to a gene; V was cut back by 5 bases and J by 4 bases. CDR3 sequence reads: CASSTSGSGADTQYF. For the CDR3, the DNA is TGTGCCAGCAGTACCAGCGGGAGTGGGGCAGATACGCAGTATTTT.

There are many counts of this clonotype. The genes are TRBV5-1 and TRBJ1-1; D gene ambiguous. Germline V gene lookup returns CDR1 SGHRS and CDR2 YFSETQ. The CDR3 length is 13 residues. Trimming removed 4 bases at V and 5 bases at J, with 12 bases between. CDR3 in DNA: TGCGCCAGCAGCCCCGGGGTAACAACTGAAGCTTTCTTT. It encodes CASSPGVTTEAFF.

At least ten counts were recorded for this clonotype. This rearrangement joins TRBV19 to TRBJ2-7; TRBD2 agrees at 15 bases. The CDR3 extends over 16 amino acids. V trimming: 4 bases; J trimming: 6 bases; junction bases outside the gene matches: 7. Looked up from germline, CDR1 is LNHDA and CDR2 is SQIVND (reference sequence). The CDR3 sequence: CASSRTTGLAGGEQYF. CDR3 nucleotides: TGTGCCAGTAGTAGAACTACGGGACTAGCGGGGGGCGAGCAGTACTTC.

This clonotype was counted at least ten times. The V gene is TRBV7-2, the J gene TRBJ2-1; 8 bases match TRBD2. V was clipped by 5 bases and J by 10 bases; unmatched bases: 10. In germline, CDR1 is SGHTA, CDR2 FQGNSA. CDR3 size: 14 residues. The CDR3: CASSTSGRFYEQFF. CDR3 bases: TGTGCCAGCAGCACAAGCGGGAGATTCTACGAGCAGTTCTTC.

This clonotype was seen many times. V is TRBV7-2 and J is TRBJ2-4; D gene unclear. CDR1 and CDR2 from the germline V gene are SGHTA and FQGNSA. V was clipped by 2 bases and J by 5 bases, with 10 bases between them. The CDR3 runs to 14 residues. The CDR3 loop is CASSLSRSENIQYF. In nucleotides, the CDR3 is TGTGCCAGCAGCTTATCCCGTTCGGAAAACATTCAGTACTTC.

This clonotype was counted ten times or more. In nucleotides, the CDR3 is TGTGCCACCATCCGATACACAGGTGCCGTGAATGAAAAACTGTTTTTT. Protein: CATIRYTGAVNEKLFF. V is TRBV15 and J is TRBJ1-4, with D possibly being TRBD1 (5 bases). Germline loops: CDR1 LNHNV, CDR2 YYDKDF (reference sequence). Between the trimmed V and J ends, which lost 7 bases and 5 bases, there was a span of 20 bases. CDR3 length: 16 residues.

The sample holds many counts of this clonotype. Here the CDR3 reads CSVGRLSETQYF. In nucleotides, the CDR3 is TGCAGCGTTGGTCGGCTTTCGGAGACCCAGTACTTC. The chain is built from TRBV29-1 and TRBJ2-5; D uncertain. Germline V gene lookup returns CDR1 SQVTM and CDR2 ANQGSEA. The CDR3 covers 12 residues. The V end was cut by 4 bases, the J end by 5 bases, with 11 bases between.

This clonotype has a count of ten or more. V is TRBV27 and J is TRBJ1-5, with D unclear. Per germline, CDR1 MNHEY and CDR2 SMNVEV (reference sequence). The CDR3 is made up of 14 amino acids. V dropped 8 bases and J dropped 3 bases, with 14 bases sitting between them. CDR3 nucleotides: TGTGCCAGCCAAGGACTGAGCTCCAATCAGCCCCAGCATTTT. Translated: CASQGLSSNQPQHF.

This clonotype showed up many times. This rearrangement joins TRBV6-2 or TRBV6-3 to TRBJ2-3; D unclear. V was clipped by 6 bases and J by 4 bases, with 20 bases between them. This CDR3 has 16 residues. Germline values: CDR1 MNHEY, CDR2 SVGEGT. In DNA, the CDR3 is TGTGCCAGCAGGGATCACCAAATTAGATATCCAGATACGCAGTATTTT. Residues: CASRDHQIRYPDTQYF.

This clonotype was seen repeatedly, ten times or more. The V gene is TRBV2, the J gene TRBJ2-3; 8 nucleotides align to TRBD2. Germline V gene lookup returns CDR1 SNHLY and CDR2 FYNNEI. The CDR3 totals 14 residues. V trimming: 6 bases; J trimming: 4 bases; junction bases outside the gene matches: 6. This chain's CDR3 is CASSSGLEADTQYF. DNA for the CDR3: TGTGCCAGCAGCTCGGGACTAGAGGCAGATACGCAGTATTTT.